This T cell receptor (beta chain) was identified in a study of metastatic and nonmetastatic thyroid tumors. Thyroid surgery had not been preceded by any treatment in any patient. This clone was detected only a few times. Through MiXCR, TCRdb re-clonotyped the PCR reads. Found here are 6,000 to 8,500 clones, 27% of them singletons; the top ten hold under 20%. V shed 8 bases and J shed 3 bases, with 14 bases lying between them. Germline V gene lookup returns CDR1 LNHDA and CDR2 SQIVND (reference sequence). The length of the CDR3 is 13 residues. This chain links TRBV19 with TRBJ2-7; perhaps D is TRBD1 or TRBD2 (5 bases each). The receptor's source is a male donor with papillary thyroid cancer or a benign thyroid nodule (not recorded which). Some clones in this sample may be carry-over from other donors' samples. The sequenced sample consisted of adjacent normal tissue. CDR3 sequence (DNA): TGTGCCAGTTCCGGGACCCTTTTCTACGAGCAGTACTTC. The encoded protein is CASSGTLFYEQYF.